This paragraph covers one TCR beta chain sequence. Its antigen is currently unknown. Preparation of TCR beta libraries was done by quantitative 5'-RACE with molecular barcodes. TCRdb analysed the 5' RACE reads with MiXCR anew, one entry per CDR3 protein. The repertoire has 250,000 to 350,000 distinct CDR3 sequences, around 20% of them found once; the top ten carry about 3.7%. This CDR3 spans 12 amino acids. V lost 2 bases, J lost 1 base, and 2 bases lay in between. The data were taken from a study of CD8 T cells in ankylosing spondylitis. Study-level results: A TCR beta motif of about eight highly homologous variants appeared characteristic of ankylosing spondylitis blood. Matched ankylosing spondylitis synovial fluid reportedly showed significant enrichment of disease-linked clones.

The source is a female donor with ankylosing spondylitis or in good health (not recorded which). The chain recombines TRBV12-3 or TRBV12-4 with TRBJ1-1; D not resolved. The sample consisted of blood, either unsorted or a sorted T cell fraction (not recorded which). CDR3 in amino acids: CASSLQNTEAFF. CDR3 bases: TGTGCCAGCAGTTTACAGAACACTGAAGCTTTCTTT.